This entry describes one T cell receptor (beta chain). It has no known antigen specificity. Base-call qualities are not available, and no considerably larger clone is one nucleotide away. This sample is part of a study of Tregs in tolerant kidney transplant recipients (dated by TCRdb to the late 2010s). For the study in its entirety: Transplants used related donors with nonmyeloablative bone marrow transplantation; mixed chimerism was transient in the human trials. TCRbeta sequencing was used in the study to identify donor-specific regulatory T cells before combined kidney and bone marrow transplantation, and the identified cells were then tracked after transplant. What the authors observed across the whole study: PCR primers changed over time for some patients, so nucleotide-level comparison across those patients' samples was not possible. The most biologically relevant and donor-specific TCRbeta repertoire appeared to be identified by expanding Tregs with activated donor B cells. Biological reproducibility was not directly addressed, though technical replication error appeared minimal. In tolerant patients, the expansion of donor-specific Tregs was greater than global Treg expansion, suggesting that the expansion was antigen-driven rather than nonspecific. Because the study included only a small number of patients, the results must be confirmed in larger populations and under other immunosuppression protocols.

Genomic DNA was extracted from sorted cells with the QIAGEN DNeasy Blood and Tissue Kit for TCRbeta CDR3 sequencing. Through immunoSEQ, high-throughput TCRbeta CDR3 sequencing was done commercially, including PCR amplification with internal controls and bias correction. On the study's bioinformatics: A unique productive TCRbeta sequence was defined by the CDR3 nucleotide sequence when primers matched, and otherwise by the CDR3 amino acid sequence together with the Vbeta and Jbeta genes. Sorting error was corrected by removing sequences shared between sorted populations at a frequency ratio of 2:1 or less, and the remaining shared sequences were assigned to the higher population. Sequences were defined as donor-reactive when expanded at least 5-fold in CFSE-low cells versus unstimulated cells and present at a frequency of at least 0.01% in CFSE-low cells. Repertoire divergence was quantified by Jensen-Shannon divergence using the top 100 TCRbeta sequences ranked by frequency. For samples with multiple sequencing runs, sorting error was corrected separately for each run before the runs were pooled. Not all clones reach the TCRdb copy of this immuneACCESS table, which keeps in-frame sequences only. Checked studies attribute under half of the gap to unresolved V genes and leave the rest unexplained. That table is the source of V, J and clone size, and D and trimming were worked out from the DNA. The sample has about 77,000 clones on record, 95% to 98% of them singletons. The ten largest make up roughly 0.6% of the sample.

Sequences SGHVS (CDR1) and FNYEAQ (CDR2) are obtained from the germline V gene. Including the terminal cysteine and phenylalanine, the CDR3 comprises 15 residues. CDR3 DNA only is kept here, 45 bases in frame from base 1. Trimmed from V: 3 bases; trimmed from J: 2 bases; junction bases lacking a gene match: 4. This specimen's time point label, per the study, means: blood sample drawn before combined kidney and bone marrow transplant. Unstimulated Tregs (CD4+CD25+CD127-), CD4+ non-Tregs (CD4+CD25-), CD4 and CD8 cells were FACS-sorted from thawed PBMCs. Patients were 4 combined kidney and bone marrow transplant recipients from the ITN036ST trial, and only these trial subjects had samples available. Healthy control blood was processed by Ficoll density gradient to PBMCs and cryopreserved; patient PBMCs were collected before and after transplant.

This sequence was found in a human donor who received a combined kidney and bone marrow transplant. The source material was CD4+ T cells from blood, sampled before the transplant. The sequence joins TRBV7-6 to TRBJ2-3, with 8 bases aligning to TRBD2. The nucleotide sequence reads TGTGCCAGCAGCTTCCTCGGGGGGGCCACAGATACGCAGTATTTT. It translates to CASSFLGGATDTQYF.